This T cell receptor (beta chain) was captured in a study of early T cells in non-severe SARS-CoV-2 infection. TCRdb ran MiXCR on the 5' RACE reads and lists one entry per CDR3 protein. The sample records some 60,000 distinct CDR3 sequences, more than 8.5% being singletons. Per the germline V gene, CDR1 is MNHEY and CDR2 is SVGAGI. The CDR3 loop spans 13 amino acids. The V and J ends lost 5 bases and 4 bases, in that order; junction bases with no gene match: 3. The sequence derives from an adult who was a healthcare worker with PCR-confirmed SARS-CoV-2 infection or an uninfected control (not recorded which). The V and J genes are TRBV6-5 and TRBJ1-2; TRBD1 matches 8 bases. The specimen sequenced was whole blood. CDR3 in DNA: TGTGCCAGCAGTAGGACAGGGATCTATGGCTACACCTTC. As protein: CASSRTGIYGYTF.